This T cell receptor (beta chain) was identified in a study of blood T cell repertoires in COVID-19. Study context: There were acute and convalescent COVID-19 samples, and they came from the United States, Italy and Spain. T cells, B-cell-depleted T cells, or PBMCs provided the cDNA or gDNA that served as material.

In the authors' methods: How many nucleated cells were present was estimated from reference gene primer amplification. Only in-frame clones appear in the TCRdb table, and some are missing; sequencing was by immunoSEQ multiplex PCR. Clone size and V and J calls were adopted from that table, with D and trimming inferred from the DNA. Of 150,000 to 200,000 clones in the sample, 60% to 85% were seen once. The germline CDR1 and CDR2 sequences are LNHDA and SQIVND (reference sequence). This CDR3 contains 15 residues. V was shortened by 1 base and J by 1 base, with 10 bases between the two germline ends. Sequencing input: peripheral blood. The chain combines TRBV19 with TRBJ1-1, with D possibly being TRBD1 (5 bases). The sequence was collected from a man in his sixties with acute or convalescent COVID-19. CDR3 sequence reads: CASSIGPGQNTEAFF. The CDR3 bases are TGTGCCAGTAGTATAGGGCCAGGACAGAACACTGAAGCTTTCTTT.